One and the same sample provided the 9 T cell receptor beta chains below, sequenced in a study of T cell responses to AZD1222 COVID-19 vaccine. The table came from immunoSEQ multiplex PCR; TCRdb's copy has only in-frame clones and leaves some out. The sample includes under 200,000 clones, around 93% of them seen just once. This specimen consisted of peripheral blood, obtained on day 0 of AZD1222 vaccination. The origin of the receptors is an adult in good health.

V and J are TRBV20-1 and TRBJ1-6; D is unclear. Trimming pared 6 bases from V and 7 bases from J, leaving 7 bases between. Germline CDR1 reads DFQATT; CDR2 reads SNEGSKA (reference sequence). This CDR3 has 11 residues. CDR3 sequence: CSASVNSPLHF. The CDR3 DNA sequence: TGCAGTGCCTCGGTCAATTCACCCCTCCACTTT.

The CDR3 protein is CASSYMGDSYEQYF. CDR3 nucleotides: TGTGCCAGCAGTTACATGGGGGACTCCTACGAGCAGTACTTC. The chain recombines TRBV6-5 with TRBJ2-7; D tentatively fits TRBD1 or TRBD2 (5 bases each). V lost 2 bases, J lost 0 bases, and 8 bases lay in between. The germline V gene encodes CDR1 MNHEY and CDR2 SVGAGI. This CDR3 is 14 amino acids long.

V is TRBV7-6 and J is TRBJ2-3, with a possible D match to TRBD2 (5 bases). Germline V CDR1 and CDR2: SGHVS, FNYEAQ. The CDR3 sequence is 14 residues long. The V and J ends lost 4 bases and 0 bases respectively, with 8 bases between them. As DNA, the CDR3 is TGTGCCAGCAGCTCGACTAAAAGCACAGATACGCAGTATTTT. Its translation: CASSSTKSTDTQYF. The variable domain in full, completed from reference TRBV7-6 and TRBJ2-3, reads GAGVSQSPRYKVTKRGQDVALRCDPISGHVSLYWYRQALGQGPEFLTYFNYEAQQDKSGLPNDRFSAERPEGSISTLTIQRTEQRDSAMYRCASSSTKSTDTQYFGPGTRLTVL.

The gene calls are TRBV7-9 and TRBJ2-7, with TRBD1 identical over 11 bases. The junction had 6 bases not matched to a gene; V was cut back by 6 bases and J by 5 bases. CDR3 size: 14 residues. CDR1 is SEHNR and CDR2 is FQNEAQ in the germline V gene (reference sequence). DNA for the CDR3: TGTGCCAGCAGACCTGGACAGGGGGCCAACGAGCAGTACTTC. Encoded protein: CASRPGQGANEQYF. Filled out from reference TRBV7-9 and TRBJ2-7, the complete variable domain reads DTGVSQNPRHKITKRGQNVTFRCDPISEHNRLYWYRQTLGQGPEFLTYFQNEAQLEKSRLLSDRFSAERPKGSFSTLEIQRTEQGDSAMYLCASRPGQGANEQYFGPGTRLTVT.

The V call is TRBV10-2, the J call TRBJ2-5, with 8 bases lining up with TRBD2. The germline V gene encodes CDR1 WSHSY and CDR2 SAAADI. Germline trimming cut 5 bases from V and 6 bases from J; bases unmatched to any gene: 11. The CDR3 contains 15 residues. The CDR3 sequence: CASSLAGAGEKTQYF. DNA for the CDR3: TGCGCCAGCAGTCTAGCGGGCGCGGGTGAGAAGACCCAGTACTTC.

The J gene is TRBJ2-7, the V gene TRBV10-2, with a tentative D call TRBD2 (5 bases). CDR3 length: 12 residues. Germline CDR1 WSHSY, CDR2 SAAADI. V lost 7 bases and J lost 3, with 10 bases in between. CDR3 DNA sequence: TGCGCCAGCATCAGCGGAAACTACGAGCAGTACTTC. It encodes CASISGNYEQYF.

The chain has TRBV28 and TRBJ2-7; 9 bases match TRBD2. This CDR3 contains 17 residues. Losses at the gene ends were 5 bases for V and 0 bases for J; bases not matched to a gene: 11. Germline loops: CDR1 MDHEN, CDR2 SYDVKM. CDR3 nucleotides: TGTGCCAGCAGTCCCTGGGGGGGGACTAGCTTCTCCTACGAGCAGTACTTC. Its protein is CASSPWGGTSFSYEQYF.

The chain joins TRBV11-2 to TRBJ2-1, with 10 bases lining up with TRBD2. The CDR3 is made up of 15 amino acids. Germline trimming cut 5 bases from V and 9 bases from J; bases unmatched to any gene: 10. CDR1 and CDR2 from the germline V gene are SGHAT and FQNNGV. CDR3 sequence (DNA): TGTGCCAGCAGCCCAGAACTAGCGGGGAGGGGTGAGCAGTTCTTC. The encoded protein is CASSPELAGRGEQFF.

The V call is TRBV5-8, the J call TRBJ1-5, with D perhaps TRBD1 (6 bases). There are 16 residues in the CDR3. Germline CDR1 SGHTS, CDR2 YDEGEE. Trimming cost V 1 base and J 4 bases, with 15 bases left between them. The CDR3, as DNA: TGTGCCAGCAGCTTGAAAGGGGGGCAGCCAAATCAGCCCCAGCATTTT. Translation gives CASSLKGGQPNQPQHF.